These 18 T cell receptor beta chains share one sample of origin, sequenced in a study of T cell changes during pregnancy in multiple sclerosis. The data were produced by immunoSEQ multiplex PCR, yet TCRdb's version contains in-frame clones alone and is incomplete. The sample has fewer than 30,000 clones, roughly 87% seen once. Material: CD8+ T cells from peripheral blood mononuclear cells, obtained in the second trimester of pregnancy. These receptors were obtained from a female donor with multiple sclerosis, enrolled in a pregnancy study.

The CDR3 sequence: CASSGADSMWITEAFF. CDR3 DNA: TGTGCCAGCAGCGGGGCGGACAGCATGTGGATAACTGAAGCTTTCTTT. This chain uses TRBV5-6 with TRBJ1-1; D possibly corresponds to TRBD1 (6 bases). This CDR3 has 16 amino acids. Trimming left V 4 bases short and J 5 bases short, with 21 bases between. Looked up from germline, CDR1 is SGHDT and CDR2 is YYEEEE. The whole variable domain, remainder taken from reference TRBV5-6 and TRBJ1-1, is DAGVTQSPTHLIKTRGQQVTLRCSPKSGHDTVSWYQQALGQGPQFIFQYYEEEERQRGNFPDRFSGHQFPNYSSELNVNALLLGDSALYLCASSGADSMWITEAFFGQGTRLTVV.

The rearrangement links TRBV5-1 to TRBJ2-1; 10 bases are a match to TRBD2. The V gene end was trimmed by 2 bases and the J gene end by 3 bases; junction bases not matched to a gene: 8. CDR1 is SGHRS, CDR2 YFSETQ, per germline. The CDR3 runs to 17 residues. CDR3 amino acids: CASSFETGTSDYNEQFF. CDR3 DNA sequence: TGCGCCAGCAGCTTTGAAACCGGGACTAGCGACTACAATGAGCAGTTCTTC.

This clone was seen once. The chain uses TRBV5-1 and TRBJ2-3; 10 positions match TRBD2. From germline, CDR1 is SGHRS and CDR2 YFSETQ. V trimming: 4 bases; J trimming: 5 bases; junction bases outside the gene matches: 4. This CDR3 is 14 amino acids long. CDR3 loop: CASSRLAGVDTQYF. The CDR3 coding sequence is TGCGCCAGCAGCCGGCTAGCGGGAGTAGATACGCAGTATTTT.

This clone was picked up a small number of times. The J gene is TRBJ2-2, the V gene TRBV6-4, with TRBD2 matching over 9 bases. The CDR3 runs 14 residues. CDR1 is MRHNA and CDR2 is SNTAGT in the germline V gene. Trimming at V came to 4 bases and at J to 6 bases, leaving 3 bases not matched to a gene. The CDR3 DNA is TGTGCCAGCAGTGTAGCGGGAGAATCCGGGGAGCTGTTTTTT. Its protein is CASSVAGESGELFF.

V gene TRBV11-3 combines with J gene TRBJ2-7, with 8 nucleotides matching TRBD1. With V trimmed by 5 bases and J by 5 bases, 17 bases remained unmatched. The CDR3 covers 17 residues. In germline, CDR1 is SGHNT, CDR2 YENEEA. CDR3 coding DNA: TGTGCCAGCAGCCTGGACCTCCCCCGGACAGGGTTTGACGAGCAGTACTTC. It yields the protein CASSLDLPRTGFDEQYF.

This clone came up a few times. This sequence joins TRBV19 and TRBJ2-7, with D maybe TRBD2 (6 bases). CDR3 length: 13 amino acids. The germline V gene encodes CDR1 LNHDA and CDR2 SQIVND (reference sequence). V lost 5 bases and J lost 4, with 12 bases in between. CDR3 DNA: TGTGCCAGTAGTTCCAATAGCGGTTACGAGCAGTACTTC. It yields the protein CASSSNSGYEQYF.

With respect to this clone: This specimen includes other DNA sequences encoding the same CDR3. The chain is built from TRBV19 and TRBJ1-1; D call uncertain. The CDR3 covers 13 residues. The ends were cut back, 3 bases at V and 1 base at J, with 6 bases in the middle. Germline lookup yields CDR1 LNHDA and CDR2 SQIVND (reference sequence). The CDR3 sequence is CASSIQKNTEAFF. Here the CDR3 DNA reads TGTGCCAGTAGTATTCAGAAGAACACTGAAGCTTTCTTT.

The gene calls are TRBV6-5 and TRBJ1-5; D possibly corresponds to TRBD1 (5 bases). Germline V gene lookup returns CDR1 MNHEY and CDR2 SVGAGI. Trimming removed 2 bases at V and 1 base at J, with 9 bases between. The CDR3 sequence is 15 residues long. In DNA, the CDR3 is TGTGCCAGCAGTTACCAGGGCGCAAGCAATCAGCCCCAGCATTTT. It is translated as CASSYQGASNQPQHF.

The chain has TRBV7-8 and TRBJ2-3, with a tentative D call TRBD1 (5 bases). V was trimmed by 2 bases and J by 0 bases, leaving 12 bases between them. The CDR3 has 16 amino acids. The V gene's germline CDR1 is SGHVS and CDR2 FQNEAQ. The CDR3 bases are TGTGCCAGCAGCTTAAACAGGCGCTCTAGCACAGATACGCAGTATTTT. It codes for CASSLNRRSSTDTQYF.

The chain is built from TRBV12-5 and TRBJ2-3, with D perhaps matching TRBD2 (6 bases). The CDR3 contains 14 residues. The germline gives CDR1 LGHNT, CDR2 FRNRAP. The germline V and J ends were trimmed by 3 bases and 4 bases, with 11 bases remaining between them. Written as DNA, the CDR3 is TGTGCTAGTGGTTTAGGGAGGTCGGCAGATACGCAGTATTTT. Protein: CASGLGRSADTQYF.

This chain joins TRBV19 and TRBJ2-1; 12 positions agree with TRBD2. The CDR3 extends over 16 amino acids. J lost 6 bases, V lost 5 bases, and 8 bases had no gene match. The germline CDR1 and CDR2 sequences are LNHDA and SQIVND (reference sequence). As DNA, the CDR3 is TGTGCCAGTAGTGCCATCTCTAGCGGGAGGGTCAATGAGCAGTTCTTC. It codes for CASSAISSGRVNEQFF.

About this clone itself: The limits of the CDR3 on the DNA are not certain, so only TCRdb's listed CDR3 is given. The chain combines TRBV12-5 with TRBJ2-1; the table's D call, TRBD2, was not checked against the DNA. Germline V gene data show CDR1 as LGHNT and CDR2 as FRNRAP. The CDR3 spans 19 amino acids, including both terminal residues. CDR3 region: CASGLVMGPAGSSYNEQFF.

The rearrangement uses TRBV4-1 and TRBJ2-1, with 7 bases that match TRBD1. Germline CDR1 MGHRA, CDR2 YSYEKL. V shed 1 base and J 5 bases; nucleotides not matched to a gene: 2. CDR3 size: 14 residues. This CDR3 is CASSQGQGDNEQFF. CDR3 in DNA: TGCGCCAGCAGCCAAGGACAGGGCGACAATGAGCAGTTCTTC.

This chain uses TRBV7-8 with TRBJ2-3, with D possibly being TRBD1 (5 bases). The length of the CDR3 is 15 residues. Germline V gene data show CDR1 as SGHVS and CDR2 as FQNEAQ. The V end was cut by 4 bases, the J end by 4 bases, with 15 bases between. The CDR3 DNA reads TGTGCCAGCAGCTATAGGGGCGGAATGGCAGATACGCAGTATTTT. Translation gives CASSYRGGMADTQYF.

This clone was picked up one time. The chain couples TRBV19 to TRBJ2-3, with 8 bases lining up with TRBD2. The CDR3 totals 14 residues. Germline V gene data show CDR1 as LNHDA and CDR2 as SQIVND (reference sequence). After removal of 4 bases from V and 6 bases from J, the junction contained 6 bases not matched to a gene. The CDR3, as DNA: TGTGCCAGTAGTACGGCGGGAGGCGCGGATACGCAGTATTTT. Protein: CASSTAGGADTQYF. Full variable domain (missing parts from reference TRBV19 and TRBJ2-3): DGGITQSPKYLFRKEGQNVTLSCEQNLNHDAMYWYRQDPGQGLRLIYYSQIVNDFQKGDIAEGYSVSREKKESFPLTVTSAQKNPTAFYLCASSTAGGADTQYFGPGTRLTVL.

The CDR3 sequence is CASKEGQGRTEAFF. The DNA of the CDR3 is TGTGCCAGCAAGGAAGGGCAGGGTAGGACTGAAGCTTTCTTT. V usage is TRBV27 and J usage is TRBJ1-1, with D possibly being TRBD1 (5 bases). V lost 7 bases, J lost 5 bases, and 17 bases lay in between. Germline V gene data show CDR1 as MNHEY and CDR2 as SMNVEV (reference sequence). The length of the CDR3 is 14 residues.

The chain combines TRBV11-3 with TRBJ2-1, with TRBD1 matching 10 bases. Germline V CDR1 and CDR2: SGHNT, YENEEA. The CDR3 contains 14 residues. Trimming cost V 5 bases and J 7 bases; bases outside gene matches: 5. The DNA for the CDR3 is TGTGCCAGCAGCCTGGGACAGGGGATTAATGAGCAGTTCTTC. Protein product: CASSLGQGINEQFF.

V gene TRBV30 combines with J gene TRBJ1-1; weak D call: TRBD1 (6 bases). V lost 4 bases and J 1 base, leaving 13 bases between the germline ends. This CDR3 comprises 14 residues. CDR1 GTSNPN and CDR2 SVGIG come from the germline V gene (reference sequence). For the CDR3, the DNA is TGTGCCTGGAATTATGGGGGGGCGAACACTGAAGCTTTCTTT. It yields the protein CAWNYGGANTEAFF. Full variable domain (outside the CDR3, taken from reference TRBV30 and TRBJ1-1): SQTIHQWPATLVQPVGSPLSLECTVEGTSNPNLYWYRQAAGRGLQLLFYSVGIGQISSEVPQNLSASRPQDRQFILSSKKLLLSDSGFYLCAWNYGGANTEAFFGQGTRLTVV.